Below, 6 T cell receptor beta chains from the same sample are listed, as sequenced in a study of blood T cell repertoires in COVID-19. The table came from immunoSEQ multiplex PCR; TCRdb's copy has only in-frame clones and leaves some out. The sample lists fewer than 350,000 clones, 80% to 90% occurring once. Sequencing used peripheral blood. These receptors originate from a woman aged 65 to 85 with COVID-19, enrolled during active disease.

The chain links TRBV5-1 to TRBJ2-5; 8 bases agree with TRBD1. J was trimmed by 2 bases and V by 8 bases; bases with no gene match: 11. This CDR3 has 15 amino acids. CDR1 and CDR2 (germline): SGHRS, YFSETQ. The CDR3 reads CASRQDTGGQETQYF. The CDR3 bases are TGCGCCAGTAGACAAGACACAGGGGGTCAAGAGACCCAGTACTTC.

The chain links TRBV3-1 (or the pseudogene TRBV3-2) to TRBJ2-1; the match to TRBD2 covers 7 bases. V shed 3 bases and J 1 base; nucleotides not matched to a gene: 9. This CDR3 has 17 residues. Germline assignment: CDR1 LGHDT and CDR2 YNNKEL (reference sequence). The CDR3 reads CASSQEFTSASYNEQFF. The CDR3 nucleotides read TGTGCCAGCAGCCAGGAGTTTACTAGCGCTTCCTACAATGAGCAGTTCTTC.

V usage is TRBV7-2 and J usage is TRBJ1-6; no clear D. Trimming pared 3 bases from V and 1 base from J, leaving 4 bases between. The CDR3 loop spans 14 amino acids. Germline V CDR1 and CDR2: SGHTA, FQGNSA. The CDR3 DNA reads TGTGCCAGCAGCTTCTTGTCCTATAATTCACCCCTCCACTTT. Its protein is CASSFLSYNSPLHF.

The chain joins TRBV7-8 to TRBJ2-3; 9 bases fit TRBD2. Per germline, CDR1 SGHVS and CDR2 FQNEAQ. This CDR3 spans 15 amino acids. Trimming at V came to 6 bases and at J to 9 bases, leaving 13 bases not matched to a gene. Here the CDR3 DNA reads TGTGCCAGCAGTTTGAGCGGGGGGATTCTTCCCACGCAGTATTTT. Protein product: CASSLSGGILPTQYF.

The gene calls are TRBV5-6 and TRBJ2-1; 9 bases agree with TRBD1. The CDR3 length is 15 residues. J was trimmed by 5 bases and V by 3 bases; bases with no gene match: 6. CDR1 and CDR2 from the germline V gene are SGHDT and YYEEEE. Written as DNA, the CDR3 is TGTGCCAGCAGCTCCGGGACAGGGACAAACAATGAGCAGTTCTTC. It encodes CASSSGTGTNNEQFF.

This clone was counted a single time. The chain joins TRBV9 to TRBJ2-5; 8 nucleotides agree with TRBD1. Germline V lookup: CDR1 SGDLS, CDR2 YYNGEE. Losses at the gene ends were 3 bases for V and 2 bases for J; bases not matched to a gene: 3. The length of the CDR3 is 14 residues. The CDR3 region is CASSATGGQETQYF. The CDR3 DNA reads TGTGCCAGCAGCGCCACAGGGGGACAAGAGACCCAGTACTTC. Full variable domain (rest looked up from reference TRBV9 and TRBJ2-5): DSGVTQTPKHLITATGQRVTLRCSPRSGDLSVYWYQQSLDQGLQFLIQYYNGEERAKGNILERFSAQQFPDLHSELNLSSLELGDSALYFCASSATGGQETQYFGPGTRLLVL.